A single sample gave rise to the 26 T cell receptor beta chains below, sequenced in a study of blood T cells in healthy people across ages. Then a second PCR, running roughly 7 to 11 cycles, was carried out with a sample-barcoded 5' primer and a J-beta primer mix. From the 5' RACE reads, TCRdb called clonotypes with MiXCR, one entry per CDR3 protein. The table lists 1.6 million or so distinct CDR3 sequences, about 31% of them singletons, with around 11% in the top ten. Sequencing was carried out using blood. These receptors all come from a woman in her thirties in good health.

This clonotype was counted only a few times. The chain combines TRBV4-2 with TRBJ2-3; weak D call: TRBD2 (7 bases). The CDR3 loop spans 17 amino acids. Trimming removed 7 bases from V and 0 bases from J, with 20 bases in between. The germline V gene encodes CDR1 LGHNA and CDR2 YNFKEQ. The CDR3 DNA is TGTGCCAGCAACCCTGGAGGGGGGGGCTCTAGCACAGATACGCAGTATTTT. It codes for CASNPGGGGSSTDTQYF.

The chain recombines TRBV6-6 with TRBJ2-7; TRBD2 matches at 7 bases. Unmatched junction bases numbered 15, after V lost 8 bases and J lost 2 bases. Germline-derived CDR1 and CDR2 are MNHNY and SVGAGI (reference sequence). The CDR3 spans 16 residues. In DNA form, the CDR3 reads TGTGCCAGCTGGCCCTCGGGGGGATTCATGCCCTACGAGCAGTACTTC. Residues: CASWPSGGFMPYEQYF.

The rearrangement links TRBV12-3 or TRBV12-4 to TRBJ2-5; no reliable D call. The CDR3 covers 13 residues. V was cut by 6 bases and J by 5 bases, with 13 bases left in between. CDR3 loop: CASRIDKVETQYF. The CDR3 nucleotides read TGTGCCAGCAGAATAGACAAGGTTGAGACCCAGTACTTC.

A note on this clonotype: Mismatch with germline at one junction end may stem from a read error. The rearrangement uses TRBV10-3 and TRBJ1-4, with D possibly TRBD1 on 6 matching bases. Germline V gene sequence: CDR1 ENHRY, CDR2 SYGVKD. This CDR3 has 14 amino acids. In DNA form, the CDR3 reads TGTGCCATCAGTCAGGGGAGGACTAATGAAAGACTGTTTTTT. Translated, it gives CAISQGRTNERLFF.

The CDR3 bases are TGTGCCAGCAGTTTTGGCGGGAGGGTGGCAGATACGCAGTATTTT. It encodes CASSFGGRVADTQYF. The chain joins TRBV27 to TRBJ2-3; TRBD2 aligns across 9 bases. Germline assignment: CDR1 MNHEY and CDR2 SMNVEV (reference sequence). This CDR3 is built from 15 residues. V gave up 3 bases and J gave up 4 bases; unmatched junction bases: 5.

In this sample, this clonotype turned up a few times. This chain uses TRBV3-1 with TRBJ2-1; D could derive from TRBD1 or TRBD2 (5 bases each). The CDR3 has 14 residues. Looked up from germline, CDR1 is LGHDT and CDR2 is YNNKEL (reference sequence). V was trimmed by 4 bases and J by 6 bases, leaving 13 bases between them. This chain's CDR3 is CASSLLGPTNEQFF. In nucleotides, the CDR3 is TGTGCCAGCAGCCTCCTGGGACCAACCAATGAGCAGTTCTTC.

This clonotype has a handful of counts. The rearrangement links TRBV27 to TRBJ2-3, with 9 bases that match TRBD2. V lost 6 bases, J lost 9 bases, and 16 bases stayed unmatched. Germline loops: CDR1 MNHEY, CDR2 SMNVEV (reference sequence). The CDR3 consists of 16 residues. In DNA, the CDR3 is TGTGCCAGCAGCTTACGCCGTGGTAGCGGGAGCGGCACGCAGTATTTT. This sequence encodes CASSLRRGSGSGTQYF.

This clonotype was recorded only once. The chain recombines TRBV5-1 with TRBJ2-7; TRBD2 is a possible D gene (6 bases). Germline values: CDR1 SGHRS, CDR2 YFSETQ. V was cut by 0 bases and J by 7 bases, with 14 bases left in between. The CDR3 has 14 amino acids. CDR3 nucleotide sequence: TGCGCCAGCAGCTTGGGTAAAAGCGGAGGGGAGCAGTACTTC. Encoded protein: CASSLGKSGGEQYF.

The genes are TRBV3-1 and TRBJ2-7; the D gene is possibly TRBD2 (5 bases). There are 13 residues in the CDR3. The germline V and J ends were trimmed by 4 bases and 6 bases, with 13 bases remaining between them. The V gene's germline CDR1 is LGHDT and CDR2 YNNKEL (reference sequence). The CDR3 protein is CASSPGWAGEQYF. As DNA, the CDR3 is TGTGCCAGCAGCCCTGGTTGGGCGGGCGAGCAGTACTTC.

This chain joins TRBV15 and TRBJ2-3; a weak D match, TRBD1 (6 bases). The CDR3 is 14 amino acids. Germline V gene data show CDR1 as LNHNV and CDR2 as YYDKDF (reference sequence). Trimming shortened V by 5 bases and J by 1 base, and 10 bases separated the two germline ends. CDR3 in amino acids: CATSPSGGTDTQYF. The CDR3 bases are TGTGCCACCAGCCCCTCAGGGGGCACAGATACGCAGTATTTT. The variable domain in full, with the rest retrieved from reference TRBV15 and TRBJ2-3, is DAMVIQNPRYQVTQFGKPVTLSCSQTLNHNVMYWYQQKSSQAPKLLFHYYDKDFNNEADTPDNFQSRRPNTSFCFLDIRSPGLGDTAMYLCATSPSGGTDTQYFGPGTRLTVL.

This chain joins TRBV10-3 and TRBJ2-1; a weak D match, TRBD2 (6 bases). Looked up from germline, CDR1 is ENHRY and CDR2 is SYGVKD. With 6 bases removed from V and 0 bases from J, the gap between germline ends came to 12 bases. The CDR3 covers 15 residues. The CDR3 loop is CAISGGVSSYNEQFF. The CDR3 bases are TGTGCCATCAGCGGAGGGGTTAGCTCCTACAATGAGCAGTTCTTC.

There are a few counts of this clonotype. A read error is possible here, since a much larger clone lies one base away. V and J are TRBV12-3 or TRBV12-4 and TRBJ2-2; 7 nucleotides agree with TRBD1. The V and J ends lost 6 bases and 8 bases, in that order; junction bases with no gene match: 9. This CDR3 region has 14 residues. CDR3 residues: CASRRQGEGGELFF. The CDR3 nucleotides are TGTGCCAGCAGGCGACAGGGAGAGGGTGGGGAGCTGTTTTTT.

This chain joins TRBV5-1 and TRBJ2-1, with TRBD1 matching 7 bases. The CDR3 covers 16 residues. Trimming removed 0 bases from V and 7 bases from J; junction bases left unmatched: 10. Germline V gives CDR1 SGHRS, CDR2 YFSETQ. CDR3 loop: CASSLVGTVPSNEQFF. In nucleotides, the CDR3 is TGCGCCAGCAGCTTGGTTGGGACAGTCCCCTCAAATGAGCAGTTCTTC.

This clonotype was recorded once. The CDR3 DNA sequence: TGCGCCAGCACCTTCGCCTTGGGGGAGTATGGCTACACCTTC. Residues: CASTFALGEYGYTF. The V and J genes are TRBV4-1 and TRBJ1-2, with a possible D match to TRBD1 (5 bases). This CDR3 has 14 residues. CDR1 is MGHRA, CDR2 YSYEKL, per germline. V shed 7 bases and J shed 5 bases, with 17 bases lying between them.

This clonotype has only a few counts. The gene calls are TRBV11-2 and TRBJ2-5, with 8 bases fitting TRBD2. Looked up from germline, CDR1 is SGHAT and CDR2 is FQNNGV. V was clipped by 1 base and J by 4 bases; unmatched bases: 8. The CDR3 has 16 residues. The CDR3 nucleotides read TGTGCCAGCAGCTTAGGGGCTAGCGGGTCTAGAGAGACCCAGTACTTC. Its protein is CASSLGASGSRETQYF.

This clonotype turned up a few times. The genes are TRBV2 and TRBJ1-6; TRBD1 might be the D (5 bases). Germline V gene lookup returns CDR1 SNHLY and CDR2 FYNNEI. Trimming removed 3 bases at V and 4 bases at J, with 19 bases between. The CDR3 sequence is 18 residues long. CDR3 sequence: CASSDDAGGSKYNSPLHF. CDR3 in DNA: TGTGCCAGCAGTGACGACGCTGGGGGAAGCAAGTATAATTCACCCCTCCACTTT.

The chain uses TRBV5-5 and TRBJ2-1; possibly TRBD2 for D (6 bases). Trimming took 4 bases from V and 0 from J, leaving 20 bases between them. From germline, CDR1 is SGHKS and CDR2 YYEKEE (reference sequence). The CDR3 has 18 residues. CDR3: CASSPGGSQHDSYNEQFF. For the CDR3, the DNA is TGTGCCAGCAGCCCCGGGGGATCCCAGCACGACTCCTACAATGAGCAGTTCTTC.

CDR3 nucleotides: TGCGCCAGCAGCCAATTTGGCCGGACTACCCGGGATACGCAGTATTTT. Translated, it gives CASSQFGRTTRDTQYF. This chain links TRBV4-1 with TRBJ2-3; D perhaps matches TRBD2 (6 bases). CDR1 MGHRA and CDR2 YSYEKL come from the germline V gene. The CDR3 length is 16 residues. V lost 2 bases to trimming and J lost 6 bases, with 18 bases between them.

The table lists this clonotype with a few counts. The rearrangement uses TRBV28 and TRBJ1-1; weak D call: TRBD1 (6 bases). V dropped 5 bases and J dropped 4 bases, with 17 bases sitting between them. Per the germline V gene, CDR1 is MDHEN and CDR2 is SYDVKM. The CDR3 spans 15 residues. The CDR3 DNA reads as TGTGCCAGCAGTGAACCTCAGGGGTATACCACTGAAGCTTTCTTT. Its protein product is CASSEPQGYTTEAFF. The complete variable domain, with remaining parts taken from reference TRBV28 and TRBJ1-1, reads DVKVTQSSRYLVKRTGEKVFLECVQDMDHENMFWYRQDPGLGLRLIYFSYDVKMKEKGDIPEGYSVSREKKERFSLILESASTNQTSMYLCASSEPQGYTTEAFFGQGTRLTVV.

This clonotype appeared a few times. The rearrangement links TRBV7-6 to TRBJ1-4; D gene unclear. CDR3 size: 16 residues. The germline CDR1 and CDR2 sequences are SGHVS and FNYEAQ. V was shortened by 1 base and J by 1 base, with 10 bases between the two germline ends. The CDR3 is CASSLEGEGTNEKLFF. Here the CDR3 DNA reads TGTGCCAGCAGCTTAGAGGGAGAGGGAACTAATGAAAAACTGTTTTTT.

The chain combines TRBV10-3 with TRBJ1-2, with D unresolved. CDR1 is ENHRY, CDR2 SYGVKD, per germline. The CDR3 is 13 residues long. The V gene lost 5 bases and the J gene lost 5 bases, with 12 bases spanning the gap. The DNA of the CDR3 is TGTGCCATCAGTAGGGTCCTAGATTATGGCTACACCTTC. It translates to CAISRVLDYGYTF.

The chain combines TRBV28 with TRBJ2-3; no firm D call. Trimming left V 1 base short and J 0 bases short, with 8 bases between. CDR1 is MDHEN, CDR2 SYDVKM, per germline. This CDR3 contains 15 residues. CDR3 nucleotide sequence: TGTGCCAGCAGTTTATTACCGAGTAGCACAGATACGCAGTATTTT. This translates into CASSLLPSSTDTQYF.

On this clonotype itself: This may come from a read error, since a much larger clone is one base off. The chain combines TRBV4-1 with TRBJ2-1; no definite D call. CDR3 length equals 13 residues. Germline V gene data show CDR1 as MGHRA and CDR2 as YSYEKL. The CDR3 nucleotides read TGCGCCAGCAGCCAAGGACCGGTCAATGAGCAGGTCTTC. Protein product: CASSQGPVNEQVF.

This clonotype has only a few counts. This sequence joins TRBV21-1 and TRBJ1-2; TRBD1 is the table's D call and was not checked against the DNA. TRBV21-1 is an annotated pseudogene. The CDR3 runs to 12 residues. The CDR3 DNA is TGTGCCGCAGCGGGGGGCGTAAATGGCTACACCTTC. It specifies CAAAGGVNGYTF.

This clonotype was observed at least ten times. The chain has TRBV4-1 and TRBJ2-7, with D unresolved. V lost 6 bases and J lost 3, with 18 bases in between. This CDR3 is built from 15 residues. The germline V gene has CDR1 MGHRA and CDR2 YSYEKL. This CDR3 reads CASSNTQPSGYEQYF. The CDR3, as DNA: TGCGCCAGCAGTAACACGCAGCCCTCGGGCTACGAGCAGTACTTC.

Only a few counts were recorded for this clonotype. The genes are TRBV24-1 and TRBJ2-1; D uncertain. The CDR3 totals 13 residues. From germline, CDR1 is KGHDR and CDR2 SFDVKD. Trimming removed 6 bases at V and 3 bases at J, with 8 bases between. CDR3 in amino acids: CATSSGHYNEQFF. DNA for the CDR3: TGTGCCACCAGTTCCGGCCACTACAATGAGCAGTTCTTC.